One and the same sample provided the 21 T cell receptor beta chains below, sequenced in a study of post-analysis software for immune sequencing data. For these receptors, no antigen is known. Included in the TCR beta cDNA libraries were unique molecular identifiers. TCRdb itself ran the PCR reads through MiXCR, one entry per CDR3 protein. The sample includes about 260,000 distinct CDR3 sequences, 36% of them seen just once. General study points: In patients, TRBV5-6, TRBV5-1 and TRBV20-1 belonged to roughly five TRBV segments found more frequently than in controls.

Sequencing was done on a sample of blood. Receptor source: a girl aged 10-17 years with multiple sclerosis.

This clonotype was recorded many times. The chain employs TRBV13 and TRBJ2-1, with TRBD2 matching 14 bases. V gave up 5 bases and J gave up 9 bases; unmatched junction bases: 6. The CDR3 spans 15 residues. Germline V gene data show CDR1 as PRHDT and CDR2 as FYEKMQ (reference sequence). CDR3 residues: CASSRGTSGGTEQFF. The CDR3 DNA is TGTGCCAGCAGCCGAGGGACTAGCGGGGGCACTGAGCAGTTCTTC.

For this clonotype: Its ends do not fully match the called genes, so a read error is possible. The chain links TRBV4-1 to TRBJ1-1, with D hard to call. Germline V gives CDR1 MGHRA, CDR2 YSYEKL. This CDR3 comprises 12 residues. The CDR3 is CASSHGNTVAFF. Here the CDR3 DNA reads TGCGCCAGCAGCCACGGGAACACTGTAGCTTTCTTT.

The chain employs TRBV28 and TRBJ2-4; D is possibly TRBD2 (6 bases). CDR3 length: 18 amino acids. Deletions cut 6 bases from V and 0 bases from J, with 21 bases between. Germline CDR1 reads MDHEN; CDR2 reads SYDVKM. The CDR3 spells CASRRGFRSSIAKNIQYF. The CDR3 DNA follows: TGTGCCAGCAGGCGGGGTTTTAGGTCGAGTATAGCCAAAAACATTCAGTACTTC.

This clonotype showed up many times. The chain couples TRBV5-1 to TRBJ2-5, with 10 bases that match TRBD2. The junction had 10 bases not matched to a gene; V was cut back by 3 bases and J by 5 bases. The CDR3 has 16 residues. From germline, CDR1 is SGHRS and CDR2 YFSETQ. For the CDR3, the DNA is TGCGCCAGCAGCTGGGGAGCGGGGGGGCCGAGGGAGACCCAGTACTTC. It yields the protein CASSWGAGGPRETQYF.

V is TRBV4-2 and J is TRBJ1-1, with 7 bases aligning to TRBD1. After removal of 4 bases from V and 2 bases from J, the junction contained 10 bases not matched to a gene. The V gene's germline CDR1 is LGHNA and CDR2 YNFKEQ. This CDR3 is 16 amino acids long. CDR3 DNA: TGTGCCAGCAGCCGGGACAGAGAATTTCGAAACACTGAAGCTTTCTTT. Translated: CASSRDREFRNTEAFF.

On this clonotype: With a much larger clone just one base away, this may be a read error. The rearrangement links TRBV20-1 to TRBJ2-1, with a tentative D call TRBD2 (6 bases). The CDR3 covers 13 residues. Germline V gene data show CDR1 as DFQATT and CDR2 as SNEGSKA (reference sequence). The CDR3 loop is CSVRGRLDNEQFF. CDR3 nucleotide sequence: TGCAGTGTTAGAGGCCGACTAGACAATGAGCAGTTCTTC.

The chain carries TRBV12-3 or TRBV12-4 and TRBJ1-3; the D gene is possibly TRBD1 (5 bases). This CDR3 spans 16 amino acids. Trimming shortened V by 5 bases and J by 0 bases, and 14 bases separated the two germline ends. The CDR3 is CASSLRVSPSGNTIYF. The DNA for the CDR3 is TGTGCCAGCAGTCTCAGGGTCAGCCCCTCTGGAAACACCATATATTTT.

This clonotype was seen ten or more times. The chain joins TRBV6-5 to TRBJ2-3, with 13 bases matching TRBD2. V was clipped by 2 bases and J by 8 bases; unmatched bases: 7. Per the germline V gene, CDR1 is MNHEY and CDR2 is SVGAGI. The CDR3 has 16 amino acids. CDR3 loop: CASSYRGLAGLGTQYF. CDR3 sequence (DNA): TGTGCCAGCAGTTACAGGGGACTAGCGGGACTGGGTACGCAGTATTTT.

This clonotype has only a few counts. The V call is TRBV5-1, the J call TRBJ1-2; the D is unclear. The ends were cut back, 4 bases at V and 8 bases at J, with 18 bases in the middle. Germline V gene sequence: CDR1 SGHRS, CDR2 YFSETQ. The CDR3 is made up of 14 amino acids. CDR3 sequence: CASSPNSVSEGYTF. The CDR3 bases are TGCGCCAGCAGCCCCAACAGCGTTTCAGAAGGCTACACCTTC.

The J gene is TRBJ2-2, the V gene TRBV6-5, with D maybe TRBD2 (6 bases). The CDR3 spans 15 residues. The V and J ends lost 0 bases and 7 bases respectively, with 12 bases between them. Germline V gene sequence: CDR1 MNHEY, CDR2 SVGAGI. This chain's CDR3 is CASSYSASVGGELFF. CDR3 DNA: TGTGCCAGCAGTTACTCGGCTAGCGTAGGCGGGGAGCTGTTTTTT.

The table lists this clonotype with a few counts. The V gene is TRBV29-1, the J gene TRBJ2-2, with D unresolved. Germline V CDR1 and CDR2: SQVTM, ANQGSEA. The CDR3 has 14 residues. V lost 4 bases and J 1 base, leaving 10 bases between the germline ends. The CDR3 DNA follows: TGCAGCGTTGCGCCCTTATTGAACACCGGGGAGCTGTTTTTT. Translating it yields CSVAPLLNTGELFF.

The chain is built from TRBV20-1 and TRBJ2-5; 8 bases match TRBD1. This CDR3 has 15 amino acids. The V gene end was trimmed by 5 bases and the J gene end by 0 bases; junction bases not matched to a gene: 8. In germline, CDR1 is DFQATT, CDR2 SNEGSKA (reference sequence). This chain's CDR3 is CSAPQGTGYQETQYF. In DNA form, the CDR3 reads TGCAGTGCTCCCCAAGGGACAGGATACCAAGAGACCCAGTACTTC.

As concerns this clonotype: A much larger clone differs from this one at a single base, so this may be a read error. This chain joins TRBV18 and TRBJ2-1; 10 bases align to TRBD1. The CDR3 has 17 residues. Germline V gives CDR1 KGHSH, CDR2 LQKENI. The CDR3 is CASSPSTPGQGSDDQFF. CDR3 in DNA: TGTGCCAGCTCACCCAGTACTCCGGGACAGGGGAGCGATGATCAGTTCTTC.

The chain is built from TRBV7-2 and TRBJ1-2; a weak D match, TRBD1 (5 bases). Germline CDR1 reads SGHTA; CDR2 reads FQGNSA. V lost 1 base, J lost 8 bases, and 17 bases lay in between. The CDR3 extends over 15 amino acids. The DNA of the CDR3 is TGTGCCAGCAGCTTAGACCACGAAGGGGCGCGAGGCTACACCTTC. Translating gives CASSLDHEGARGYTF.

In the case of this clonotype: This may arise from a read error, as a much more abundant clone is one base away. The CDR3 nucleotides read TGTACCAGCATAGGACAGAGGGTAAAAGATACGCAGTATTTT. Residues: CTSIGQRVKDTQYF. The rearrangement links TRBV28 to TRBJ2-3, with D possibly TRBD1 on 6 matching bases. The CDR3 has 14 amino acids. Germline V gene lookup returns CDR1 MDHEN and CDR2 SYDVKM. The full variable domain, with the rest looked up from reference TRBV28 and TRBJ2-3, is DVKVTQSSRYLVKRTGEKVFLECVQDMDHENMFWYRQDPGLGLRLIYFSYDVKMKEKGDIPEGYSVSREKKERFSLILESASTNQTSMYLCTSIGQRVKDTQYFGPGTRLTVL.

The CDR3 sequence is CASSSLGGLAGVTEQFF. The CDR3 nucleotides are TGTGCCAGCAGCTCCCTAGGGGGGCTAGCGGGAGTCACTGAGCAGTTCTTC. The chain has TRBV7-3 and TRBJ2-1; 10 bases map to TRBD2. The CDR3 totals 17 residues. Germline-derived CDR1 and CDR2 are SGHTA and FQGTGA. Unmatched junction bases numbered 15, after V lost 4 bases and J lost 9 bases.

There are many counts of this clonotype. V and J are TRBV12-3 or TRBV12-4 and TRBJ1-5, with TRBD1 matching over 7 bases. V shed 6 bases and J 2 bases; nucleotides not matched to a gene: 10. The CDR3 is made up of 16 amino acids. The CDR3: CASSPGTADGNQPQHF. For the CDR3, the DNA is TGTGCCAGCAGCCCGGGGACAGCGGACGGCAATCAGCCCCAGCATTTT.

Only a few counts were recorded for this clonotype. A much more abundant neighbour one base away suggests this may be a read error. The rearrangement joins TRBV28 to TRBJ1-2, with D unresolved. The CDR3 is 13 amino acids. Looked up from germline, CDR1 is MDHEN and CDR2 is SYDVKM. V was shortened by 7 bases and J by 4 bases, with 13 bases between the two germline ends. This CDR3 reads CASTEDISYGYTF. The CDR3 region has the DNA TGTGCCAGCACCGAAGACATAAGCTATGGCTACACCTTC.

The genes are TRBV27 and TRBJ2-7, with TRBD2 identical over 10 bases. Losses at the gene ends were 2 bases for V and 6 bases for J; bases not matched to a gene: 7. This CDR3 comprises 15 residues. Germline CDR1 reads MNHEY; CDR2 reads SMNVEV (reference sequence). CDR3 in DNA: TGTGCCAGCAGTTTAAACCTAGCGGGAGTTGGCGAGCAGTACTTC. Translation: CASSLNLAGVGEQYF.

The count of this clonotype is one. The V gene is TRBV12-3 or TRBV12-4, the J gene TRBJ2-3; TRBD2 matches at 11 bases. CDR3 size: 15 residues. The junction had 4 bases not matched to a gene; V was cut back by 6 bases and J by 2 bases. CDR3 nucleotide sequence: TGTGCCAGCAGCTGGGGACTAGCGGTCACAGATACGCAGTATTTT. Encoded protein: CASSWGLAVTDTQYF.

The chain couples TRBV16 to TRBJ1-2, with a weak D call TRBD1 (5 bases). The ends were cut back, 0 bases at V and 4 bases at J, with 18 bases in the middle. Germline assignment: CDR1 KGHSY and CDR2 FQNENV. CDR3 length: 17 amino acids. CDR3 bases: TGTGCCAGCAGCCAATCGTCCCGGGGCAGCATGCCCTATGGCTACACCTTC. This gives the protein CASSQSSRGSMPYGYTF.